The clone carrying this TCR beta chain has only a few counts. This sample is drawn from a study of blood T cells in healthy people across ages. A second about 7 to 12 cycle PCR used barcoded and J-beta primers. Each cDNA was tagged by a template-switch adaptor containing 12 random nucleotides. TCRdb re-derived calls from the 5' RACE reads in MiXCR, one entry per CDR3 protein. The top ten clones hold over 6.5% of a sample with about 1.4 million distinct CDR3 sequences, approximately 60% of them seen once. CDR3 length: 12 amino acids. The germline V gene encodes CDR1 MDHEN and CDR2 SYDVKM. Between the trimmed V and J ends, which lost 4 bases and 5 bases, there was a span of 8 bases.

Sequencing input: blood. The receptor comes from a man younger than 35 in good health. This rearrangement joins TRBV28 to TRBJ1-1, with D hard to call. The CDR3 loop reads CASSWSYTEAFF. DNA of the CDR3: TGTGCCAGCAGTTGGTCTTATACTGAAGCTTTCTTT.